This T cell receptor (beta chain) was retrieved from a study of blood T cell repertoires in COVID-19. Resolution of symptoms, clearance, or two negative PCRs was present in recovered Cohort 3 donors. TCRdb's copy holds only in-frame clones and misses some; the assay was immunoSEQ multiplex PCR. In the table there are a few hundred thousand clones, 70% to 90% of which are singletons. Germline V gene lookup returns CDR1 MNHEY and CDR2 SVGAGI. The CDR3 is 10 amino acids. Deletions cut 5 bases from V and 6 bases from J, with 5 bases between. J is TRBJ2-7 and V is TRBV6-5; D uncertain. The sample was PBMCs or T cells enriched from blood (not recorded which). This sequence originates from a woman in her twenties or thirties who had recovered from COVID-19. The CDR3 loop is CASSLAEQYF. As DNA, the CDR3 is TGTGCCAGCAGTCTGGCCGAGCAGTACTTC.